This TCR beta chain is drawn from a study of blood T cell repertoires in COVID-19. Study details: Material from acute and convalescent COVID-19 was sourced from the United States, Italy and Spain.

This clone was counted at least ten times. TCRdb's copy holds only in-frame clones and misses some; the assay was immunoSEQ multiplex PCR. The sample yields over 250,000 clones, around 91% seen once. This clonotype was obtained from a woman aged 55-70 years with acute or convalescent COVID-19. The sample taken for sequencing was peripheral blood.

This chain's CDR3 is CASSSGQLATNEKLFF. The CDR3 region has the DNA TGTGCCAGCAGTTCTGGACAGCTAGCAACTAATGAAAAACTGTTTTTT. The chain has TRBV28 and TRBJ1-4, with D tentatively TRBD1 (6 bases). The germline gives CDR1 MDHEN, CDR2 SYDVKM. The CDR3 has 16 amino acids. Trimming took 4 bases from V and 0 from J, leaving 12 bases between them.